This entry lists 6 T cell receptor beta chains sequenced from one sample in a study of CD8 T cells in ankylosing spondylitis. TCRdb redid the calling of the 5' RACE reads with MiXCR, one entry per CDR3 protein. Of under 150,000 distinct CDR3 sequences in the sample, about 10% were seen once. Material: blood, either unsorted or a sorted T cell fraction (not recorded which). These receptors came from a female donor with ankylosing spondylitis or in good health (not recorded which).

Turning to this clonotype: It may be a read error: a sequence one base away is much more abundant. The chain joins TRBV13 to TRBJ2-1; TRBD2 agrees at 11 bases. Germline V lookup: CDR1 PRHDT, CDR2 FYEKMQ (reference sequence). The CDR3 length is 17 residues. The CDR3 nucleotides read TGTGCCAACAGCTTACCACTAGCGGGAGTGGGTTACAATGAGCAGTTCTTC. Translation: CANSLPLAGVGYNEQFF.

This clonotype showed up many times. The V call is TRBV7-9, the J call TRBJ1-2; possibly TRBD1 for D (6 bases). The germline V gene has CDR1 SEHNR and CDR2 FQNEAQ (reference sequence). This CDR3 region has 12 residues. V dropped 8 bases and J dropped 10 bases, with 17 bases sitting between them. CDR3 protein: CASEGTGSSYTF. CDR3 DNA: TGTGCCAGCGAAGGAACAGGGAGTTCCTACACCTTC.

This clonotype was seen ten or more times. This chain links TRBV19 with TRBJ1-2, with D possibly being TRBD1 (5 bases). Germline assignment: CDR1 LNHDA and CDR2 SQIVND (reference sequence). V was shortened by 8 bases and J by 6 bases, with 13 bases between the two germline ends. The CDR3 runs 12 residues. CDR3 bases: TGTGCCAGTGTGGCAGGGAAAGATGGCTACACCTTC. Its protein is CASVAGKDGYTF.

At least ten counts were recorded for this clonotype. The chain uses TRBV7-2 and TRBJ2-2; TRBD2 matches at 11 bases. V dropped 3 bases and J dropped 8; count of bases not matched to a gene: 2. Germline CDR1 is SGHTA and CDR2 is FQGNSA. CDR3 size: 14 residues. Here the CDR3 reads CASSFRTSGGELFF. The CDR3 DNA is TGTGCCAGCAGCTTCCGGACTAGCGGGGGGGAGCTGTTTTTT.

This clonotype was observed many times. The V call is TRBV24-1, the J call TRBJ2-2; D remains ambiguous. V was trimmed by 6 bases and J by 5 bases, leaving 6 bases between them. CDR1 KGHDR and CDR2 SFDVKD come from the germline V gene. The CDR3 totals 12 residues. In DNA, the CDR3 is TGTGCCACCAGTCCAGGAACCGGGGAGCTGTTTTTT. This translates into CATSPGTGELFF.

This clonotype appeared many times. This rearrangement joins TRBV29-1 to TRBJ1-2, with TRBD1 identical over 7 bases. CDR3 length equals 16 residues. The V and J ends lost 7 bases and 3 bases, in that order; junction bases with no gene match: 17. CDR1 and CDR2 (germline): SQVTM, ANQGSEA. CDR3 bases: TGCAGCGAGCACCGACAGGGTAGCGCTTCCGACTATGGCTACACCTTC. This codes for CSEHRQGSASDYGYTF.